This TCR beta chain stems from a study of human T cells and chemical hapten exposure. Study observations and caveats: The number of TCRs above 1 in 1000 frequency did not change after DPC sensitization.

This clonotype showed up many times. What it binds is unknown. The sample's time point: healthy volunteer bleed at 2 weeks. Total RNA came from unfractionated whole blood. This CDR3 is built from 13 residues. CDR1 and CDR2 (germline): GTSNPN, SVGIG (reference sequence). Trimming took 0 bases from V and 8 from J, leaving 11 bases between them. Unique molecular identifiers were attached to individual cDNA molecules during library preparation. TCRdb reanalysed the RACE reads using MiXCR and keeps one entry per CDR3 protein. The sample shows 85,000 to 95,000 distinct CDR3 sequences, about 8.8% of them seen only once.

Sequences were obtained from whole blood. The sequence came from a female donor in good health. Some clones in this sample may be carry-over from other donors' samples. The chain combines TRBV30 with TRBJ2-1; D not certain. The CDR3, as DNA: TGTGCCTGGAGTGTATTAGCCCGGGATGAGCAGTTCTTC. Amino acids: CAWSVLARDEQFF.